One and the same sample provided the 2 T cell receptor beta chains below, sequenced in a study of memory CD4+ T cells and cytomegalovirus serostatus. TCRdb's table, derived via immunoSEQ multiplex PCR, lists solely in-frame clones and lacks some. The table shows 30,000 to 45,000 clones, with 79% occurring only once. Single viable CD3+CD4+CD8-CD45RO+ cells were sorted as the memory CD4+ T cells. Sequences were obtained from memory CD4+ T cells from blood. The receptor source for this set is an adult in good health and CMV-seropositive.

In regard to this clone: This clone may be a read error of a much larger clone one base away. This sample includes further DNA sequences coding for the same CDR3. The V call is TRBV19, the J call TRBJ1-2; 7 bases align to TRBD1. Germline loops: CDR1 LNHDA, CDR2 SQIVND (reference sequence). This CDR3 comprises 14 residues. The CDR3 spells CASSMAGQNYGYTF. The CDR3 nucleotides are TGTGCTAGTAGTATGGCGGGACAGAACTATGGCTACACCTTC.

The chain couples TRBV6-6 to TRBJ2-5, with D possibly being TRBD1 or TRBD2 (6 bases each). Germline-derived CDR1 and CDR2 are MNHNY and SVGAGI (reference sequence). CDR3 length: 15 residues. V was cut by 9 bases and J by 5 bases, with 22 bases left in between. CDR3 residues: CASSGSRGFGETQYF. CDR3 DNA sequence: TGTGCCAGTAGCGGTAGTAGGGGGTTCGGGGAGACCCAGTACTTC.